This T cell receptor (beta chain) originates from a study of shared clonotypes between healthy human individuals. Study background: Donors were a couple of women and a few men aged 18 to 49. The study's findings and limits: Estimated richness values were generally larger in naive subsets than in memory subsets. Despite large depth, rarefaction showed incomplete sorted-subset sequencing.

Measured with immunoSEQ multiplex PCR; TCRdb has only the in-frame clones, and not every one. Here the sample spans about 380,000 clones, around 96% being singletons. To note about this clone: Its antigen is unidentified.

The V gene's germline CDR1 is MNHEY and CDR2 SMNVEV (reference sequence). The CDR3 is 17 residues long. V trimming: 2 bases; J trimming: 5 bases; junction bases outside the gene matches: 12. The chain is built from TRBV27 and TRBJ2-1; 7 bases agree with TRBD2. The TCR sequence derives from a man aged 25 to 40 in good health. The specimen was memory CD8+ T cells sorted from blood. The subset here: CD45RO+ cells pooled with CCR7-negative TemRA cells. CDR3 sequence (DNA): TGTGCCAGCAGTTTAAATTGGGGCGGGAGTTACGACAATGAGCAGTTCTTC. Residues: CASSLNWGGSYDNEQFF.